These 18 T cell receptor beta chains came from one sample sequenced in a study of identical twins. One entry per CDR3 protein, called by TCRdb with MiXCR from the 5' RACE reads. The sample gives under 350,000 distinct CDR3 sequences, 8.5% to 9.5% of which show up once; around 7.1% is in the top ten. The same data also went into a second study, on yellow fever vaccine responses in identical twins.

The sample was CD8+ T cells sorted from blood. These receptors all stem from a young woman in good health.

This clonotype was seen at least ten times. This chain links TRBV3-1 with TRBJ2-5; TRBD1 might be the D (5 bases). Trimming left V 4 bases short and J 7 bases short, with 13 bases between. From germline, CDR1 is LGHDT and CDR2 YNNKEL (reference sequence). The CDR3 runs 13 residues. CDR3 protein: CASSPQGSRTQYF. The DNA of the CDR3 is TGTGCCAGCAGCCCTCAGGGTTCTCGGACCCAGTACTTC.

This clonotype has just a few counts. The V and J genes are TRBV27 and TRBJ2-1, with D perhaps TRBD2 (7 bases). The germline gives CDR1 MNHEY, CDR2 SMNVEV (reference sequence). This CDR3 spans 14 amino acids. With 5 bases removed from V and 1 base from J, the gap between germline ends came to 9 bases. CDR3 bases: TGTGCCAGCAGTGGGGGGGCATCCTACAATGAGCAGTTCTTC. This sequence encodes CASSGGASYNEQFF.

V and J are TRBV4-2 and TRBJ2-7, with 10 bases that match TRBD2. Looked up from germline, CDR1 is LGHNA and CDR2 is YNFKEQ. Losses at the gene ends were 0 bases for V and 0 bases for J; bases not matched to a gene: 2. There are 16 residues in the CDR3. The CDR3: CASSQDGTSASYEQYF. DNA for the CDR3: TGTGCCAGCAGCCAAGACGGGACTAGCGCCTCCTACGAGCAGTACTTC.

This clonotype has more than one count but fewer than ten. V gene TRBV6-2 or TRBV6-3 combines with J gene TRBJ2-1; the match to TRBD1 covers 9 bases. CDR1 MNHEY and CDR2 SVGEGT come from the germline V gene. V shed 1 base, J shed 7 bases, and the junction held 8 bases outside the gene matches. CDR3 length: 16 residues. Written as DNA, the CDR3 is TGTGCCAGCAGTTACTGGGGGACAGGGAAAGGGAATGAGCAGTTCTTC. It specifies CASSYWGTGKGNEQFF.

This clonotype was picked up many times. This chain links TRBV5-1 with TRBJ2-5; no firm D call. This CDR3 contains 11 residues. Deletions cut 5 bases from V and 4 bases from J, with 6 bases between. Germline CDR1 is SGHRS and CDR2 is YFSETQ. CDR3 amino acids: CASRQIETQYF. The CDR3 coding sequence is TGCGCCAGCAGGCAAATAGAGACCCAGTACTTC.

In this sample, this clonotype turned up a few times. This chain joins TRBV7-9 and TRBJ2-7; D possibly corresponds to TRBD2 (6 bases). V dropped 6 bases and J dropped 3 bases, with 9 bases sitting between them. The CDR3 length is 12 residues. Germline loops: CDR1 SEHNR, CDR2 FQNEAQ (reference sequence). Here the CDR3 DNA reads TGTGCCAGCAGGGCGGGGCACTACGAGCAGTACTTC. Translating gives CASRAGHYEQYF.

Written as DNA, the CDR3 is TGTGCCAGCAGCTGGGGACTAGCGGAGTACGAGCAGTACTTC. Translating it yields CASSWGLAEYEQYF. The rearrangement links TRBV7-3 to TRBJ2-7; 11 positions match TRBD2. V lost 4 bases and J lost 4; bases outside the gene matches: 3. From germline, CDR1 is SGHTA and CDR2 FQGTGA. The CDR3 has 14 amino acids.

This clonotype has a count of ten or more. The DNA of the CDR3 is TGTGCCAGCAGACAGGGCTCTGGAAACACCATATATTTT. This codes for CASRQGSGNTIYF. The chain employs TRBV25-1 and TRBJ1-3, with D perhaps matching TRBD1 (6 bases). This CDR3 comprises 13 residues. Germline lookup yields CDR1 MGHDK and CDR2 SYGVNS. V lost 6 bases and J 0 bases, leaving 6 bases between the germline ends.

The J gene is TRBJ2-2, the V gene TRBV11-2; possible D gene TRBD2, 5 bases. The CDR3 contains 14 residues. V was shortened by 1 base and J by 6 bases, with 9 bases between the two germline ends. CDR1 SGHAT and CDR2 FQNNGV come from the germline V gene. The CDR3: CASSLGDYSGELFF. CDR3 nucleotide sequence: TGTGCCAGCAGCTTAGGTGACTACTCCGGGGAGCTGTTTTTT.

The sample holds many counts of this clonotype. The chain links TRBV20-1 to TRBJ2-1; D call uncertain. The CDR3 loop spans 15 amino acids. The germline gives CDR1 DFQATT, CDR2 SNEGSKA (reference sequence). The ends were cut back, 3 bases at V and 0 bases at J, with 12 bases in the middle. CDR3 loop: CSASAQVSSYNEQFF. The CDR3, as DNA: TGCAGTGCTAGTGCTCAGGTTAGCTCCTACAATGAGCAGTTCTTC.

This clonotype was counted ten times or more. The chain carries TRBV10-2 and TRBJ1-1; 7 nucleotides match TRBD1. CDR1 is WSHSY, CDR2 SAAADI, per germline. CDR3 length equals 15 residues. V lost 2 bases, J lost 0 bases, and 3 bases stayed unmatched. The CDR3 DNA sequence: TGCGCCAGCAGTGAGATAGGGACAGTGAACACTGAAGCTTTCTTT. Protein sequence: CASSEIGTVNTEAFF.

This clonotype was observed many times. This rearrangement joins TRBV7-9 to TRBJ2-1; 10 bases are shared with TRBD2. Losses at the gene ends were 3 bases for V and 3 bases for J; bases not matched to a gene: 2. Germline lookup yields CDR1 SEHNR and CDR2 FQNEAQ (reference sequence). This CDR3 has 15 residues. CDR3 nucleotide sequence: TGTGCCAGCAGCTTTCTAGCGGGAGACTACAATGAGCAGTTCTTC. Amino acid sequence: CASSFLAGDYNEQFF.

This sequence joins TRBV5-4 and TRBJ2-2; maybe TRBD1 (5 bases). The CDR3 is 14 residues long. The germline V gene encodes CDR1 SGHNT and CDR2 YYREEE (reference sequence). V was clipped by 4 bases and J by 7 bases, with 14 bases between them. For the CDR3, the DNA is TGTGCCAGCAGCCAGGGTCCAGACAACGGGGAGCTGTTTTTT. This encodes CASSQGPDNGELFF.

This clonotype has just a few counts. V is TRBV7-8 and J is TRBJ2-1; possibly TRBD2 for D (6 bases). CDR1 SGHVS and CDR2 FQNEAQ come from the germline V gene. Trimming removed 1 base at V and 5 bases at J, with 15 bases between. The CDR3 length is 16 residues. CDR3 residues: CASSLDPGVSHNEQFF. The CDR3 DNA is TGTGCCAGCAGCTTAGACCCGGGAGTTTCACACAATGAGCAGTTCTTC.

This clonotype was counted at least ten times. CDR3 protein: CASSQDSSSGANVLTF. CDR3 in DNA: TGCGCCAGCAGCCAAGATTCGAGCTCTGGGGCCAACGTCCTGACTTTC. The chain combines TRBV4-3 with TRBJ2-6; D is ambiguous. V lost 0 bases and J lost 0, with 6 bases in between. Per germline, CDR1 LGHNA and CDR2 YSLEER. The CDR3 has 16 residues.

This clonotype was counted between two and nine times. V usage is TRBV5-6 and J usage is TRBJ2-7; 7 nucleotides align to TRBD1. The germline V gene encodes CDR1 SGHDT and CDR2 YYEEEE. Losses at the gene ends were 2 bases for V and 2 bases for J; bases not matched to a gene: 4. The CDR3 is 14 amino acids. CDR3 amino acids: CASSFPGQTYEQYF. CDR3 in DNA: TGTGCCAGCAGCTTTCCGGGACAGACCTACGAGCAGTACTTC.

This clonotype has at least ten counts. CDR3 in DNA: TGCGCCAGCAGCTTGGACCCGCCTGAATGGGGCCCGAACACTGAAGCTTTCTTT. Translation: CASSLDPPEWGPNTEAFF. The chain carries TRBV5-1 and TRBJ1-1, with a tentative D call TRBD1 (5 bases). Germline V lookup: CDR1 SGHRS, CDR2 YFSETQ. Trimming shortened V by 0 bases and J by 1 base, and 19 bases separated the two germline ends. The length of the CDR3 is 18 residues.

This clonotype has at least ten counts. The rearrangement uses TRBV2 and TRBJ2-7, with TRBD1 matching over 7 bases. CDR3 length equals 13 residues. The germline CDR1 and CDR2 sequences are SNHLY and FYNNEI. V lost 3 bases to trimming and J lost 6 bases; unmatched junction nucleotides: 5. The CDR3 DNA is TGTGCCAGCAGTGAGAACAGGGGAAGCGAGCAGTACTTC. Its protein is CASSENRGSEQYF.